Listed below are T cell receptor beta chains from one sample, sequenced in a study of early T cells in non-severe SARS-CoV-2 infection. TCRdb used MiXCR to reprocess the 5' RACE reads, holding one entry per CDR3 protein. The sample consists of just under 65,000 distinct CDR3 sequences, approximately 10% of them appearing once. The sequencing here drew on whole blood, taken at baseline. These receptors originate from an adult who was a healthcare worker with PCR-confirmed SARS-CoV-2 infection or an uninfected control (not recorded which). Each CDR3 is given with its conserved first and last residue.

v_gene	j_gene	CDR3aa
TRBV9	TRBJ2-1	CASSAASASSYNEQFF
TRBV2	TRBJ2-1	CASTGLVGPYNEQFF
TRBV20-1	TRBJ2-1	CSATKGAYNEQFF
TRBV11-2	TRBJ2-1	CASSLGRGFSRNNEQFF
TRBV11-2	TRBJ2-7	CASSLGRASYEQYF
TRBV4-1	TRBJ2-7	CASSQESRYEQYF
TRBV6-2/TRBV6-3	TRBJ2-7	CASTGFSYEQYF
TRBV7-2	TRBJ1-6	CASSLPGSSYNSPLHF
TRBV7-9	TRBJ2-5	CASSLVADQETQYF
TRBV11-2	TRBJ2-5	CASTATQETQYF